Described below is a single T cell receptor beta chain sequence and its context. This entry comes from a study of blood T cell repertoires in COVID-19. Study background: Whether acute or convalescent, the COVID-19 samples came from the United States, Italy and Spain. Sources were T cells, B-cell-depleted T cells, or PBMCs; the material itself was cDNA or gDNA.

Trimming took 6 bases from V and 0 from J, leaving 8 bases between them. Germline CDR1 MNHEY, CDR2 SVGAGI. This CDR3 region has 13 residues. Authors' analysis steps: Researchers report that nucleated cell counts were estimated from reference gene primer amplification. Assay: immunoSEQ multiplex PCR; the TCRdb copy retains only in-frame clones and omits some. Clone size and the V and J calls come from that table; the DNA yielded D and trimming. The sample carries roughly 77,000 clones, roughly 85% recorded once. The V call is TRBV6-5, the J call TRBJ1-1; no clear D gene. The origin of this receptor is a man aged 55-75 years with active or convalescent COVID-19. The specimen sequenced was peripheral blood. The CDR3 nucleotides are TGTGCCAGCAGGTTCTATCTGAACACTGAAGCTTTCTTT. Translating it yields CASRFYLNTEAFF.